This T cell receptor (beta chain) stems from a study of vaccination and CD4 T cells after COVID-19 (dated by TCRdb to between 2021 and 2024). Concerning the study at large: Six males and four females were included in the convalescent cohort, with two Hispanic individuals, seven Caucasians, two Asians and one multiracial person represented. For stimulating the cultures, overlapping spike peptide pools were used, derived from SARS-CoV-2 as well as from the common cold coronaviruses HCoV-NL63, HCoV-OC43 and HCoV-229E. In under twelve COVID-19 convalescent patients and several infection-naive healthy vaccine recipients, researchers compared the spike-specific CD4+ TCR repertoire from before mRNA vaccination with the repertoire from after. An earlier paper using these donors assessed, at the TCR clonotype level, memory CD4+ T cell crossreactivity between SARS-CoV-2 and common cold coronavirus spike proteins. Each participant got two doses of either the Pfizer-BioNTech BNT162b2 vaccine (n=8) or the Moderna mRNA-1273 vaccine (n=2). Post-vaccine blood samples were collected a median of approximately 72 days after the second vaccine dose, ranging from roughly 12 to 250 days. Control cultures used a CEFX viral epitope pool as positive control, an HIV-1 Nef peptide pool as negative control, or no peptide. Post-COVID blood samples from convalescent patients were collected a median of approximately 100 days after diagnosis, with a range of roughly 30 to 170 days.

In light of the paper, this sample's treatment or condition label describes: approximately nine-day PBMC culture with coronavirus spike peptide pools or control peptides (ViraFEST assay). CD4+ T cells from unexposed donors were collected before the COVID-19 pandemic (2011-2018). To expand antigen-specific T cells with peptide pools and then pick out the expanded clonotypes through TCR sequencing, the study relied on the ViraFEST assay. Roughly 2.1 million PBMCs per well were cultured in IMDM with roughly 5.2% human AB serum and roughly 9.3 IU/ml IL-2, plus 10 ug/ml peptide pools. Half of the culture medium was replaced with fresh IL-2-containing medium on days 3 and 7. After around 11 days of culture, CD4+ T cells were isolated by negative selection using the EasySep CD4+ T cell isolation kit. As far as cell numbers permitted, CD4+ T cells from unexposed donors were tested for reactivity against SARS-CoV-2 S and N as well as four spike pools from common cold coronaviruses. Ficoll-Paque Plus gradient centrifugation was used to isolate PBMCs from whole blood, and the isolated PBMCs were then either used fresh or cryopreserved at -140C. Triplicate wells were generally used for each culture condition. Leukapheresis product for the unexposed donors was purchased commercially.

The junction shows trimming of 5 bases on V and 1 base on J, and the gene matches do not reach 4 bases of it. From its cysteine to its phenylalanine, the CDR3 spans 14 amino acids. Only CDR3 DNA remains: 42 bases, in frame from the first base. CDR1 LNHDA and CDR2 SQIVND were looked up in the germline V gene (reference sequence). For this clonotype: Its antigen specificity is not known. Base qualities are missing; no much larger clone stands one base away.

Library method: PCR. DNA from cultured CD4+ T cells underwent TCR sequencing with the Oncomine TCR Beta short-read assay at the Johns Hopkins FTIC core. The QIAamp micro DNA kit was used to extract genomic DNA from the cultured CD4+ T cells. The Oncomine TCR Beta libraries from cultured CD4+ T cells were pooled using unique dual indexes and then sequenced on an Illumina iSeq 100. The paper's processing steps were these. Non-productive sequences were removed, and CDR3s not starting with C, not ending with F or W, or shorter than 7 amino acids were discarded. The MANAFEST web application was used to identify antigen-specific clonotypes by comparing peptide-stimulated wells against reference wells and other culture wells. For a clone to be called positive, the clone needed an FDR below 0.05, an odds ratio above 5, and a productive frequency above 0.1% in at least two of three replicate wells. A clonotype counted as cross-reactive if it showed significant expansion both in the SARS-CoV-2 spike wells and in at least one common cold coronavirus spike condition. Levenshtein distances (stringdist) and unrooted phylogenetic trees (ape) in R version 3.6.1 were used to assess CDR3 homology. Starting from the raw public reads, TCRdb applied fastp trimming at Q25, assembled clones with MiXCR and retained in-frame beta chains. Each CDR3 protein gets just one entry, which takes the most common genes and DNA from the rows behind it. The V and J calls and clone size come from TCRdb's table, not from the authors' own analysis. The sample has about 5,700 distinct CDR3 sequences on record, about 28% of them singletons. The ten largest clones take up approximately 18% of the sample.

Study-wide findings and limitations: Of the vaccine-specific clones found in convalescent patients, nearly all (304 of 307) were mono-reactive for SARS-CoV-2 spike instead of being cross-reactive with common cold coronaviruses. Among convalescent patients, a median about 90% of the SARS-CoV-2-reactive clones seen after vaccination appeared only after vaccination, which suggests priming specific to the vaccine. Only a relatively small number of convalescent patients were included in the study, and early timepoints following natural infection were not analyzed. Although the median number of SARS-CoV-2-reactive clonotypes went up from fewer than 25 after infection to some 37 after vaccination, the increase was not significant.

The sample consisted of CD4+ T cells from blood, cultured in vitro. The chain is encoded by TRBV19 joined to TRBJ2-7, and 8 junction bases match TRBD1. The TCR was taken from a human donor in good health. The base sequence is TGTGCCAGTAGTCTCCGGACAGGGTCCTACGAGCAGTACTTC. It encodes CASSLRTGSYEQYF.